The 18 T cell receptor beta chains in this list originate from one sample, sequenced in a study of identical twins. MiXCR, run by TCRdb on the 5' RACE reads, gives a single entry per CDR3 protein. This table has hundreds of thousands of distinct CDR3 sequences, roughly 24% appearing once. The data were also submitted as part of a second study, on T cells expressing NK-cell markers.

Sequencing input: CD4+ T cells sorted from blood. The receptors stem from a woman younger than 30 in good health.

The genes are TRBV5-1 and TRBJ2-3, with D tentatively TRBD2 (6 bases). The CDR3 totals 16 residues. Germline lookup yields CDR1 SGHRS and CDR2 YFSETQ. V was cut by 5 bases and J by 0 bases, with 16 bases left in between. DNA of the CDR3: TGCGCCAGCAGGACGGCGCGGGACCTGAGCACAGATACGCAGTATTTT. It codes for CASRTARDLSTDTQYF.

The genes are TRBV7-2 and TRBJ1-4; no reliable D call. Trimming took off 4 bases at V and 2 bases at J, with 8 bases between the two ends. CDR1 and CDR2 from the germline V gene are SGHTA and FQGNSA. The CDR3 is 14 residues long. CDR3 region: CASSSSRTNEKLFF. The CDR3 DNA follows: TGTGCCAGCAGCTCCAGCAGGACTAATGAAAAACTGTTTTTT.

This rearrangement joins TRBV12-3 or TRBV12-4 to TRBJ1-6, with 8 nucleotides matching TRBD1. This CDR3 contains 14 residues. Germline trimming cut 6 bases from V and 7 bases from J; bases unmatched to any gene: 5. The CDR3 region is CASRGDRSNSPLHF. As DNA, the CDR3 is TGTGCCAGCAGGGGGGACAGGTCCAATTCACCCCTCCACTTT.

This clonotype was seen more than once but under ten times. The rearrangement joins TRBV20-1 to TRBJ2-3, with D possibly matching TRBD2 (7 bases). There are 14 residues in the CDR3. Germline CDR1 reads DFQATT; CDR2 reads SNEGSKA (reference sequence). Trimming stripped 8 bases from V and 0 bases from J, with 15 bases between. The CDR3: CSSLRGPSTDTQYF. CDR3 DNA: TGCAGTTCCCTGCGGGGGCCGAGCACAGATACGCAGTATTTT.

The rearrangement joins TRBV12-3 or TRBV12-4 to TRBJ2-1; 8 positions agree with TRBD2. The length of the CDR3 is 15 residues. J lost 0 bases, V lost 7 bases, and 5 bases had no gene match. The CDR3 sequence: CASTFSGTSYNEQFF. CDR3 nucleotides: TGTGCCAGCACTTTTAGCGGGACCTCCTACAATGAGCAGTTCTTC.

This clonotype occurred a few times. V and J are TRBV5-6 and TRBJ2-3, with TRBD2 identical over 8 bases. In germline, CDR1 is SGHDT, CDR2 YYEEEE. The CDR3 length is 15 residues. J lost 1 base, V lost 1 base, and 2 bases had no gene match. CDR3: CASSLISGGTDTQYF. CDR3 DNA: TGTGCCAGCAGCTTGATTAGCGGGGGCACAGATACGCAGTATTTT.

The V and J genes are TRBV7-9 and TRBJ2-5; D might be TRBD1 or TRBD2, each matching 5 bases. V shed 2 bases and J shed 5 bases, with 12 bases lying between them. This CDR3 spans 14 amino acids. Germline-derived CDR1 and CDR2 are SEHNR and FQNEAQ (reference sequence). The CDR3 DNA follows: TGTGCCAGCAGCTTACGTGGAGAGGGGGAGACCCAGTACTTC. Amino acids: CASSLRGEGETQYF.

The chain links TRBV4-1 to TRBJ2-2; no reliable D call. Germline CDR1 reads MGHRA; CDR2 reads YSYEKL. Trimming removed 0 bases from V and 1 base from J, with 3 bases in between. The CDR3 has 14 residues. The CDR3, as DNA: TGCGCCAGCAGCCAAGAACTGAACACCGGGGAGCTGTTTTTT. Its translation is CASSQELNTGELFF.

The chain links TRBV12-3 or TRBV12-4 to TRBJ2-3; 8 nucleotides line up with TRBD1. V lost 5 bases, J lost 0 bases, and 4 bases stayed unmatched. The CDR3 sequence is 15 residues long. The CDR3, as DNA: TGTGCCAGCAGTAAACAGGGGGTTAGCACAGATACGCAGTATTTT. This encodes CASSKQGVSTDTQYF.

The chain combines TRBV4-3 with TRBJ1-2; D gene unclear. The CDR3 is 17 amino acids. Germline V gene sequence: CDR1 LGHNA, CDR2 YSLEER. V was shortened by 0 bases and J by 1 base, with 15 bases between the two germline ends. The CDR3 bases are TGCGCCAGCAGCCAAGATCTCGTACAGTTCGATAACTATGGCTACACCTTC. This translates into CASSQDLVQFDNYGYTF.

The chain carries TRBV20-1 and TRBJ2-7; D is unresolved. Trimming removed 6 bases at V and 0 bases at J, with 18 bases between. This CDR3 is 15 amino acids long. Germline CDR1 reads DFQATT; CDR2 reads SNEGSKA (reference sequence). CDR3 amino acids: CSAAVGPGPSYEQYF. The CDR3 DNA reads as TGCAGTGCCGCCGTAGGTCCGGGTCCCTCCTACGAGCAGTACTTC.

The J gene is TRBJ2-7, the V gene TRBV20-1; D unclear. Looked up from germline, CDR1 is DFQATT and CDR2 is SNEGSKA (reference sequence). Trimming removed 2 bases from V and 4 bases from J, with 6 bases in between. The CDR3 contains 11 residues. The CDR3 protein is CSARRVYEQYF. CDR3 bases: TGCAGTGCTAGACGAGTGTACGAGCAGTACTTC.

The chain joins TRBV5-5 to TRBJ2-3; D gene ambiguous. The ends were cut back, 7 bases at V and 0 bases at J, with 15 bases in the middle. Germline V CDR1 and CDR2: SGHKS, YYEKEE (reference sequence). The CDR3 covers 15 residues. The DNA for the CDR3 is TGTGCCAGCGGTCTCGACCCCACTAGCACAGATACGCAGTATTTT. The encoded protein is CASGLDPTSTDTQYF. Looking up the rest from reference TRBV5-5 and TRBJ2-3 gives the full variable domain: DAGVTQSPTHLIKTRGQQVTLRCSPISGHKSVSWYQQVLGQGPQFIFQYYEKEERGRGNFPDRFSARQFPNYSSELNVNALLLGDSALYLCASGLDPTSTDTQYFGPGTRLTVL.

This clonotype was counted a few times. The chain combines TRBV12-3 or TRBV12-4 with TRBJ2-5; D is undetermined. V lost 6 bases to trimming and J lost 1 base, with 15 bases between them. This CDR3 comprises 15 residues. CDR3 nucleotides: TGTGCCAGCAGCTCCTCGACGGAATTCCAAGAGACCCAGTACTTC. This sequence encodes CASSSSTEFQETQYF.

The V gene is TRBV20-1, the J gene TRBJ1-4, with 9 bases fitting TRBD1. The CDR3 runs 15 residues. Germline V lookup: CDR1 DFQATT, CDR2 SNEGSKA (reference sequence). The ends lost 0 bases at V and 8 bases at J; junction bases unmatched: 7. CDR3 region: CSARDVGQGGEKLFF. CDR3 nucleotide sequence: TGCAGTGCTAGAGATGTGGGACAGGGAGGGGAAAAACTGTTTTTT.

This clonotype came up a few times. This chain uses TRBV18 with TRBJ1-1, with 9 bases aligning to TRBD1. Germline CDR1 is KGHSH and CDR2 is LQKENI. The CDR3 consists of 12 residues. The V gene end was trimmed by 8 bases and the J gene end by 7 bases; junction bases not matched to a gene: 5. Here the CDR3 DNA reads TGTGCCAGCCGGGGACAGGGTGGTGAAGCTTTCTTT. Translating gives CASRGQGGEAFF.

CDR3 DNA: TGCGCCAGCAGCCACCCTAGCTCAGATACGCAGTATTTT. As protein: CASSHPSSDTQYF. The chain joins TRBV5-1 to TRBJ2-3; D is perhaps TRBD2 (5 bases). The germline CDR1 and CDR2 sequences are SGHRS and YFSETQ. The ends were cut back, 4 bases at V and 4 bases at J, with 10 bases in the middle. CDR3 length: 13 amino acids.

J is TRBJ2-7 and V is TRBV15, with 7 bases identical to TRBD2. V shed 1 base and J 2 bases; nucleotides not matched to a gene: 5. The CDR3 spans 15 residues. Germline loops: CDR1 LNHNV, CDR2 YYDKDF (reference sequence). The CDR3 loop is CATSRGISGAYEQYF. As DNA, the CDR3 is TGTGCCACCAGCAGAGGTATCAGCGGGGCCTACGAGCAGTACTTC.